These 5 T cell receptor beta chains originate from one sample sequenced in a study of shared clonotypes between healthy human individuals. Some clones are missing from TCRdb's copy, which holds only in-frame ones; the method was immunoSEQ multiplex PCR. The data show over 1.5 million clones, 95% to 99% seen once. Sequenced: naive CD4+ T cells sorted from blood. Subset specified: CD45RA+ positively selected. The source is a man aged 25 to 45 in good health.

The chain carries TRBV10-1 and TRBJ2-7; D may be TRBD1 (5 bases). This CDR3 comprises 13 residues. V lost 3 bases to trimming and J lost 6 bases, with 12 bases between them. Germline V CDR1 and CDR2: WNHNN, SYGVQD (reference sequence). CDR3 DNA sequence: TGCGCCAGCAGTGAAGGCAGGGTCGGCGAGCAGTACTTC. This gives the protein CASSEGRVGEQYF.

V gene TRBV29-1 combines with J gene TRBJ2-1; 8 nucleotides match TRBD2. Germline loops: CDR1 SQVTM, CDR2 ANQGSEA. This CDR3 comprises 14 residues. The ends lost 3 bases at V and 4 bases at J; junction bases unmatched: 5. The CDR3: CSVDIAGSYNEQFF. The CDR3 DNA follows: TGCAGCGTTGATATAGCGGGATCGTACAATGAGCAGTTCTTC.

For the CDR3, the DNA is TGCGCCAGCAGCCCCTACCTAGCGGGAGGGAATGAGCAGTTCTTC. This gives the protein CASSPYLAGGNEQFF. The gene calls are TRBV5-1 and TRBJ2-1, with TRBD2 matching 12 bases. Germline V gene sequence: CDR1 SGHRS, CDR2 YFSETQ. The CDR3 covers 15 residues. Unmatched junction bases numbered 6, after V lost 4 bases and J lost 7 bases.

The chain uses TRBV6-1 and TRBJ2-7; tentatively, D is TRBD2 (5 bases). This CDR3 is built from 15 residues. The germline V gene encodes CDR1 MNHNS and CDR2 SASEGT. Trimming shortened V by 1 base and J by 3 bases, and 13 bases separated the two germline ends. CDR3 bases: TGTGCCAGCAGTGAAGGGACCGGGGTGGGCTACGAGCAGTACTTC. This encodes CASSEGTGVGYEQYF.

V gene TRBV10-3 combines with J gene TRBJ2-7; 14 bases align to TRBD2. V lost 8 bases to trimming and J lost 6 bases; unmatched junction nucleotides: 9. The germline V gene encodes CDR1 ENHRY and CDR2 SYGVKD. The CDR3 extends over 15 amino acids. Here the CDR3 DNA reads TGTGCCATCCTTGAGGGACTAGCGGGAGAATCCGAGCAGTACTTC. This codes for CAILEGLAGESEQYF.